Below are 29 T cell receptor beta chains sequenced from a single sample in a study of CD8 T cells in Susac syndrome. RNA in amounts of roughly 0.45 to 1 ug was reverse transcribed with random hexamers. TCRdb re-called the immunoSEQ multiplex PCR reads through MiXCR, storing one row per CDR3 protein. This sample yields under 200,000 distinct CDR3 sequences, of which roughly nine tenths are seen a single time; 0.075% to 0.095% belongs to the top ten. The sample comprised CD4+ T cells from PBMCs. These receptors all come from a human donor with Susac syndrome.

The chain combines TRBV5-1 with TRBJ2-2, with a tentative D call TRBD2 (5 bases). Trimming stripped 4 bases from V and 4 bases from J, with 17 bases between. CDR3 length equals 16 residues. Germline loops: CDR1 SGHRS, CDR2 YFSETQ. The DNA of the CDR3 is TGCGCCAGCAGCCCAGCTGCGGGCCCGGCCACCGGGGAGCTGTTTTTT. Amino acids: CASSPAAGPATGELFF.

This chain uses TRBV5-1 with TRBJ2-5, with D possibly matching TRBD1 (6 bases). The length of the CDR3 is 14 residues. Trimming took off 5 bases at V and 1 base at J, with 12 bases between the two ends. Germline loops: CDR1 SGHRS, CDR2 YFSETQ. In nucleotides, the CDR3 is TGCGCCAGCAGAGGACAGACCCCCCAAGAGACCCAGTACTTC. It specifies CASRGQTPQETQYF.

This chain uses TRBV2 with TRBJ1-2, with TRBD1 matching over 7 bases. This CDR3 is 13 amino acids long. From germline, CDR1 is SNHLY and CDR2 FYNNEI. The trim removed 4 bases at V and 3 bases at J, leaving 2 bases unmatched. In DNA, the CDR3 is TGTGCCAGCAGTGGACAGGGCGACTATGGCTACACCTTC. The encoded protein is CASSGQGDYGYTF.

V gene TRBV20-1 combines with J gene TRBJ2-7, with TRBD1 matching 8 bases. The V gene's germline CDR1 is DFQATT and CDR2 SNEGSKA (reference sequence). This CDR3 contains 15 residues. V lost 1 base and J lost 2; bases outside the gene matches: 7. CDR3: CSARGRQGWAYEQYF. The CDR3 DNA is TGCAGTGCTAGAGGGAGACAGGGGTGGGCCTACGAGCAGTACTTC.

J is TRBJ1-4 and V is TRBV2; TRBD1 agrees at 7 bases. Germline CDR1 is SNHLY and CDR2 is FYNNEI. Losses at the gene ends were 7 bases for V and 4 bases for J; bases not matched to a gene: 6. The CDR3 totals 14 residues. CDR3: CASKPGQSNEKLFF. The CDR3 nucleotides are TGTGCCAGCAAACCGGGACAGAGTAATGAAAAACTGTTTTTT.

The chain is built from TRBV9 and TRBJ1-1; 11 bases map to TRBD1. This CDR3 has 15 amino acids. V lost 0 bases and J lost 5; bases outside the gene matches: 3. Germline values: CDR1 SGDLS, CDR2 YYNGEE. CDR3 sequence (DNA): TGTGCCAGCAGCGTAGAGGGACAGGGGGGGACTGAAGCTTTCTTT. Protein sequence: CASSVEGQGGTEAFF. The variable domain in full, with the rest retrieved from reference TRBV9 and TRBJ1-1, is DSGVTQTPKHLITATGQRVTLRCSPRSGDLSVYWYQQSLDQGLQFLIQYYNGEERAKGNILERFSAQQFPDLHSELNLSSLELGDSALYFCASSVEGQGGTEAFFGQGTRLTVV.

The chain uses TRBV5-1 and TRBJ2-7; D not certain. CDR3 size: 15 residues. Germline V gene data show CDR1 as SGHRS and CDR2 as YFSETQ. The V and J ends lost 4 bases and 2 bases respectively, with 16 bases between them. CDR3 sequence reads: CASSPSLSPTYEQYF. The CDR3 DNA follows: TGCGCCAGCAGCCCCAGTTTAAGTCCCACCTACGAGCAGTACTTC. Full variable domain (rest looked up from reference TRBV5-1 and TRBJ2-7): KAGVTQTPRYLIKTRGQQVTLSCSPISGHRSVSWYQQTPGQGLQFLFEYFSETQRNKGNFPGRFSGRQFSNSRSEMNVSTLELGDSALYLCASSPSLSPTYEQYFGPGTRLTVT.

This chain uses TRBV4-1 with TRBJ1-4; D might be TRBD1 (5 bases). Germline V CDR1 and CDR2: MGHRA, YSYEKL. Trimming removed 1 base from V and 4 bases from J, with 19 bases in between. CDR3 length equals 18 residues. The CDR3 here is CASSQVTGRRLINEKLFF. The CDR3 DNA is TGCGCCAGCAGCCAAGTAACAGGACGGAGACTAATTAATGAAAAACTGTTTTTT.

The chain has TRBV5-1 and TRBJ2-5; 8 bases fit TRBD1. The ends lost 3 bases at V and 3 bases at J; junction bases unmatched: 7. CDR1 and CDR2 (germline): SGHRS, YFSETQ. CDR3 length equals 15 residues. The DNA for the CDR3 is TGCGCCAGCAGCTCGGGACAGGCGAGAGAAGAGACCCAGTACTTC. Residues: CASSSGQAREETQYF.

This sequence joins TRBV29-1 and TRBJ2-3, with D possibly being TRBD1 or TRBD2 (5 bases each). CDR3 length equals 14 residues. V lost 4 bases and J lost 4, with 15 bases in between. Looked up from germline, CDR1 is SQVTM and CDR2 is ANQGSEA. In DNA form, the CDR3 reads TGCAGCGTTGTAAGGGGCGAGGGAGCAGATACGCAGTATTTT. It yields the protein CSVVRGEGADTQYF.

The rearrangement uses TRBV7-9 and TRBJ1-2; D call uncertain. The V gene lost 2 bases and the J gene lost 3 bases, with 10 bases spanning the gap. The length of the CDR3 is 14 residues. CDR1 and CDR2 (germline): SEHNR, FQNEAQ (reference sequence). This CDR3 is CASSLLSVDYGYTF. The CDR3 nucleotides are TGTGCCAGCAGCTTATTGTCAGTAGACTATGGCTACACCTTC. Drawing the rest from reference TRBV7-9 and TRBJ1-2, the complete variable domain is DTGVSQNPRHKITKRGQNVTFRCDPISEHNRLYWYRQTLGQGPEFLTYFQNEAQLEKSRLLSDRFSAERPKGSFSTLEIQRTEQGDSAMYLCASSLLSVDYGYTFGSGTRLTVV.

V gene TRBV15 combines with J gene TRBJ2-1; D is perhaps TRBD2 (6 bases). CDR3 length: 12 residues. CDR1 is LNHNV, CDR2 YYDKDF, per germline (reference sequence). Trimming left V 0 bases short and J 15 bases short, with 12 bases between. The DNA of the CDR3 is TGTGCCACCAGCAGAGATCGGGGGACCGGGTTCTTC. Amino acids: CATSRDRGTGFF. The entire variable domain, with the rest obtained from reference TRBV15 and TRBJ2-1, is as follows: DAMVIQNPRYQVTQFGKPVTLSCSQTLNHNVMYWYQQKSSQAPKLLFHYYDKDFNNEADTPDNFQSRRPNTSFCFLDIRSPGLGDTAMYLCATSRDRGTGFFGPGTRLTVL.

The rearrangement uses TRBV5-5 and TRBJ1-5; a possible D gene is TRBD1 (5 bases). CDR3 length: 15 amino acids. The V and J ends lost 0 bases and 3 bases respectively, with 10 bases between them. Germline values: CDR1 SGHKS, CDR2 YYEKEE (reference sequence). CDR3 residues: CASSLASGFNQPQHF. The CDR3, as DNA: TGTGCCAGCAGCTTGGCTTCAGGGTTCAATCAGCCCCAGCATTTT.

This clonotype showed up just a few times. In DNA, the CDR3 is TGTGCCAGTAGTAATGCCGGGGAGCTGTTTTTT. Translating it yields CASSNAGELFF. The rearrangement uses TRBV19 and TRBJ2-2, with D unresolved. Trimming stripped 4 bases from V and 6 bases from J, with 3 bases between. Per the germline V gene, CDR1 is LNHDA and CDR2 is SQIVND (reference sequence). The CDR3 sequence is 11 residues long.

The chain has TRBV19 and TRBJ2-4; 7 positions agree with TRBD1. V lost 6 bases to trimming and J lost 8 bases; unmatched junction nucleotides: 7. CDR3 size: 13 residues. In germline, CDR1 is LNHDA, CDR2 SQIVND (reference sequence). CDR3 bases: TGTGCCAGTAGGACAGGGATCGGGGACATTCAGTACTTC. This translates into CASRTGIGDIQYF.

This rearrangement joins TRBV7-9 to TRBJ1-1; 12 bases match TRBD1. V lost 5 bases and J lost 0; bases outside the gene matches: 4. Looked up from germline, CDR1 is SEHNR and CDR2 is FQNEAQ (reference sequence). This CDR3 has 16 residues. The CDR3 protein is CASSAGQGAMNTEAFF. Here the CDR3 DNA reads TGTGCCAGCAGCGCGGGACAGGGGGCGATGAACACTGAAGCTTTCTTT.

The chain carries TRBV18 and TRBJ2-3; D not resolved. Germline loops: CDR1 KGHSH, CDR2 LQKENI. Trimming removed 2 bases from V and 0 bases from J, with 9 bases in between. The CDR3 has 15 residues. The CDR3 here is CASSPYGTSTDTQYF. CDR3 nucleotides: TGTGCCAGCTCACCATACGGAACTAGCACAGATACGCAGTATTTT.

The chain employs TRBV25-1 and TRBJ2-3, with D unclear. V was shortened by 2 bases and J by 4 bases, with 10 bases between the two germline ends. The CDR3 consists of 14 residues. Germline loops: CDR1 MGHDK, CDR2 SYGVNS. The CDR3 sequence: CASSERKGADTQYF. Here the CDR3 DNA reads TGTGCCAGCAGTGAAAGAAAGGGCGCAGATACGCAGTATTTT.

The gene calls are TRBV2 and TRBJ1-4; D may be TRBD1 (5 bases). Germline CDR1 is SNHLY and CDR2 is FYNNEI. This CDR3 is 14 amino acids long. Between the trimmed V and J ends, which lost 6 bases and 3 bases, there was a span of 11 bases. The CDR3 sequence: CASREGNSNEKLFF. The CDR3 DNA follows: TGTGCCAGCAGAGAGGGGAACTCTAATGAAAAACTGTTTTTT.

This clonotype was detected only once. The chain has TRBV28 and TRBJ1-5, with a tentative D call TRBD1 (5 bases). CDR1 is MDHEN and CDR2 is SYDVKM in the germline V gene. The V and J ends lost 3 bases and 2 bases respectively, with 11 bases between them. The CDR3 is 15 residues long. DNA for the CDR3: TGTGCCAGCAGTTTTTCTGGGGGGGGCAATCAGCCCCAGCATTTT. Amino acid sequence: CASSFSGGGNQPQHF.

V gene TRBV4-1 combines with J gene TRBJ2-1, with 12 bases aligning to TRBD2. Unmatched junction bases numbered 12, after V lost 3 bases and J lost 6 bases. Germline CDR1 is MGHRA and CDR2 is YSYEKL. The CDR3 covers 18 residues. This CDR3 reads CASSHRSSGGAGGNEQFF. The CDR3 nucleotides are TGCGCCAGCAGCCATAGGTCTAGCGGGGGGGCCGGAGGCAATGAGCAGTTCTTC.

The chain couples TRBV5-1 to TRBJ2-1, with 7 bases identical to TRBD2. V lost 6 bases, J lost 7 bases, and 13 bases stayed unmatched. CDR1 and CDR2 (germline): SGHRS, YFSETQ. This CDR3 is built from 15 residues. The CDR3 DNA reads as TGCGCCAGCAAGCAGCTTGGCGGGAGTGAAAATGAGCAGTTCTTC. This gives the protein CASKQLGGSENEQFF.

The CDR3 DNA sequence: TGCAGTGCTAGAGCTACTAGCGGGGGAGGATCCTACAATGAGCAGTTCTTC. Translated: CSARATSGGGSYNEQFF. The genes are TRBV20-1 and TRBJ2-1; TRBD2 matches at 11 bases. The CDR3 is made up of 17 amino acids. Germline V CDR1 and CDR2: DFQATT, SNEGSKA (reference sequence). The V gene end was trimmed by 1 base and the J gene end by 1 base; junction bases not matched to a gene: 6.

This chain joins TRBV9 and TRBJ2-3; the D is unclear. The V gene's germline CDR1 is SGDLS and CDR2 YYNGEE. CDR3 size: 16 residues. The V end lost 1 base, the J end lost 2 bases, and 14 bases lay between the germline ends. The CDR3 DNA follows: TGTGCCAGCAGCGTAATAGCCGCACGTGACACAGATACGCAGTATTTT. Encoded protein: CASSVIAARDTDTQYF.

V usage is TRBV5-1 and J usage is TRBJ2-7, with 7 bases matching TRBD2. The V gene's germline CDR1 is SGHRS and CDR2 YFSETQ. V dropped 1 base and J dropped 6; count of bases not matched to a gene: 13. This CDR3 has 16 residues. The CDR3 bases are TGCGCCAGCAGCTTGCCTACGGGACTATCGGCCTCCGAGCAGTACTTC. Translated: CASSLPTGLSASEQYF.

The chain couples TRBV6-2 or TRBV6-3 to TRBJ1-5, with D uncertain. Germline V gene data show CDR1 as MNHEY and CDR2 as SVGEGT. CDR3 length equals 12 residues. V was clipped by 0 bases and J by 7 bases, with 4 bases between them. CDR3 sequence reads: CASSYSRQPQHF. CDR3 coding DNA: TGTGCCAGCAGTTACTCGAGGCAGCCCCAGCATTTT.

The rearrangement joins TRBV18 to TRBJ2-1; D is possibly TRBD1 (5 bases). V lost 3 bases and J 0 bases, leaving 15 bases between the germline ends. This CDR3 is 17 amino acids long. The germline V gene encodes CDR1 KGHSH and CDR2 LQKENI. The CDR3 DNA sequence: TGTGCCAGCTCACCTACGACAGTCCTACTCTCCTACAATGAGCAGTTCTTC. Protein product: CASSPTTVLLSYNEQFF.

CDR3 coding DNA: TGTGCCTGGAGTCTGGACTTCCTGGGGACCCAGTACTTC. Its protein is CAWSLDFLGTQYF. The chain joins TRBV30 to TRBJ2-5, with D maybe TRBD2 (5 bases). CDR3 length: 13 residues. The germline gives CDR1 GTSNPN, CDR2 SVGIG (reference sequence). V gave up 2 bases and J gave up 7 bases, with 14 bases separating them.

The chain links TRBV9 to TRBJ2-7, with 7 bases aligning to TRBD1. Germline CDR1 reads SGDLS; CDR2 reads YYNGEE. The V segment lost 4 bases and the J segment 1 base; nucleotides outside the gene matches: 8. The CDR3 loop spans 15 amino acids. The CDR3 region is CASSPRRDSSYEQYF. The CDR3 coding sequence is TGTGCCAGCAGCCCACGAAGGGACAGTTCCTACGAGCAGTACTTC.